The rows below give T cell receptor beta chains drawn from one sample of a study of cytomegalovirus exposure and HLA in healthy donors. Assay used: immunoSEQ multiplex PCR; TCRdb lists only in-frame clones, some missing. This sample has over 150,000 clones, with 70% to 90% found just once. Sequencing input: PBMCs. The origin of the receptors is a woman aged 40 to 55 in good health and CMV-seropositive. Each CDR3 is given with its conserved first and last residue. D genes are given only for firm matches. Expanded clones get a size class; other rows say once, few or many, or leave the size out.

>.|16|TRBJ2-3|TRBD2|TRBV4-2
CASSQGGLAGTDTQYF
TGTGCCAGCAGCCAAGGTGGGCTAGCGGGCACAGATACGCAGTATTTT
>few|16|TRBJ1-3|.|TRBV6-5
CASSYASRGAGNTIYF
TGTGCCAGCAGTTACGCTTCAAGGGGCGCTGGAAACACCATATATTTT
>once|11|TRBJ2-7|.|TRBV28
CASSSFYEQYF
TGTGCCAGCAGCTCTTTCTACGAGCAGTACTTC
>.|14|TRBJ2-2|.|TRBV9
CASSTQGNTGELFF
TGTGCCAGCAGCACACAGGGAAACACCGGGGAGCTGTTTTTT
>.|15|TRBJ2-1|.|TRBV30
CAWSSGLVSYNEQFF
TGTGCCTGGAGTAGCGGGTTAGTATCCTACAATGAGCAGTTCTTC
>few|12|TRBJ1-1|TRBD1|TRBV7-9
CASSPTDREAFF
TGTGCCAGCAGCCCCACGGACAGGGAAGCTTTCTTT
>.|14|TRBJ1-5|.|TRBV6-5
CASSSGAGNQPQHF
TGTGCCAGCAGTTCAGGGGCCGGCAATCAGCCCCAGCATTTT
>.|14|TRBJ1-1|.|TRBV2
CASSVGRLNTEAFF
TGTGCCAGCAGTGTTGGGAGGCTGAACACTGAAGCTTTCTTT
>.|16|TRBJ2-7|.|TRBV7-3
CASSLIAGTPAYEQYF
TGTGCCAGCAGCTTAATTGCCGGGACTCCCGCCTACGAGCAGTACTTC
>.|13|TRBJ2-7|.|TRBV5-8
CASSLGRLYEQYF
TGTGCCAGCAGCTTGGGCAGACTCTACGAGCAGTACTTC
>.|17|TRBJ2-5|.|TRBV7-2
CASSLVSARRERGTQYF
TGTGCCAGCAGCTTAGTCTCGGCTCGGCGGGAACGGGGGACCCAGTACTTC
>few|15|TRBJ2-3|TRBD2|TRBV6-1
CASGTLAGVGDTQYF
TGTGCCAGCGGTACACTAGCGGGAGTGGGAGATACGCAGTATTTT
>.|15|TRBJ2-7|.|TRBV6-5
CASSYSGTLGGEQYF
TGTGCCAGCAGTTACTCGGGAACCCTCGGGGGAGAGCAGTACTTC
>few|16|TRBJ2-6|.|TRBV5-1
CASSLAVGSGANVLTF
TGCGCCAGCAGCTTGGCCGTCGGCTCTGGGGCCAACGTCCTGACTTTC
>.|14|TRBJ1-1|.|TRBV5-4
CASRPTGLNTEAFF
TGTGCCAGCAGACCAACAGGGTTGAACACTGAAGCTTTCTTT
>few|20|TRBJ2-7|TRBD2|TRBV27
CASSFSDGYQRGYLFHEQYF
TGTGCCAGCAGTTTCTCTGACGGCTACCAGCGGGGATACCTTTTTCACGAGCAGTACTTC
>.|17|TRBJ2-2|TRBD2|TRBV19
CASSIDRLAGGPGELFF
TGTGCCAGTAGTATAGACCGGCTAGCGGGAGGGCCCGGGGAGCTGTTTTTT
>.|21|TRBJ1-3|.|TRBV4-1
CASSQEAVRRSTTLTGNTIYF
TGCGCCAGCAGCCAAGAAGCAGTCCGACGCTCAACTACGCTCACCGGAAACACCATATATTTT
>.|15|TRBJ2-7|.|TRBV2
CASSEGGAASNEQYF
TGTGCCAGCAGTGAAGGCGGGGCCGCTAGCAACGAGCAGTACTTC
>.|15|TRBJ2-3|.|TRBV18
CASSPPSGGLDTQYF
TGTGCCAGCTCACCACCAAGCGGAGGGCTGGATACGCAGTATTTT
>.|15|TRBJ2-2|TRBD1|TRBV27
CASSYRGANTGELFF
TGTGCCAGCAGTTACAGGGGGGCGAACACCGGGGAGCTGTTTTTT
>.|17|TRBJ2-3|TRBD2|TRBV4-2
CASSLPPGTSGRTIQYF
TGTGCCAGCAGCCTACCTCCGGGGACTAGCGGGAGGACGATCCAGTATTTT
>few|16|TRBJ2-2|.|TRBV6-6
CASRSREWGNTGELFF
TGTGCCAGCAGATCCAGGGAATGGGGGAACACCGGGGAGCTGTTTTTT